Listed below are T cell receptor beta chains from one sample, sequenced in a study of CXCR3-negative and CXCR3-positive naive CD8 T cells. Reanalyzing the 5' RACE reads, TCRdb keeps one entry per CDR3 protein, without DNA. The table for this sample gives tens of thousands of distinct CDR3 sequences. Sequenced input: naive CXCR3- CD8+ T cells from blood. These receptors all come from a human donor in good health. Some clones in this sample may be carry-over from other donors' samples. The CDR3 runs from the conserved cysteine through the conserved F or W. A clone size is listed for some rows: how often the clone was seen (once, few, many), or a class if it is expanded.

>TRBJ2-3|.|TRBV10-3
CAIRRDRGPSTDTQYF
>TRBJ2-7|.|TRBV20-1
CSARDHRVGSYEQYF
>TRBJ2-7|.|TRBV6-6
CASWSSYEQYF
>TRBJ2-1|.|TRBV7-2
CASSPTPTRGVRFF
>TRBJ1-1|.|TRBV14
CASSQHPGGRTEAFF
>TRBJ2-6|.|TRBV6-1
CASSDDSSGANVLTF
>TRBJ2-7|.|TRBV20-1
CSARDPLTSGAYEQYF
>TRBJ2-7|.|TRBV9
CASSGLGSYEQYF
>TRBJ2-3|.|TRBV15
CATSPAPGADTQYF
>TRBJ2-2|.|TRBV28
CASMDMNKGDGELFF
>TRBJ2-7|.|TRBV28
CASNSLGQLDEQYF
>TRBJ1-2|.|TRBV9
CASSGGAGMLYGYTF
>TRBJ1-6|.|TRBV12-3/TRBV12-4
CASSSLGGLNSPLHF
>TRBJ2-7|.|TRBV18
CASSLGTGSSYEQYF
>TRBJ2-1|.|TRBV4-2
CASSQAGNNEQFF
>TRBJ1-1|medium-sized|TRBV21-1
CASSRSTSGKGNTEAFF
>TRBJ1-3|medium-sized|TRBV4-3
CASSLGVGNTIYF
>TRBJ2-7|.|TRBV14
CASSQGSGPYEQYF
>TRBJ2-7|.|TRBV4-3
CASSQDEGAQYEQYF
>TRBJ2-1|.|TRBV7-7
CASSLGQRNEQFF
>TRBJ2-5|.|TRBV6-4
CASRRLRLETQYF
>TRBJ2-2|.|TRBV18
CASSPTSGGTGELFF
>TRBJ2-5|.|TRBV29-1
CSVGIRVQETQYF
>TRBJ1-2|.|TRBV10-3
CAISGQELDYGYTF
>TRBJ2-7|.|TRBV19
CASSIWASETYEQYF
>TRBJ2-7|.|TRBV29-1
CSGRVNSYEQYF
>TRBJ2-1|.|TRBV5-1
CASSLRQGPNEQFF
>TRBJ1-1|.|TRBV13
CASSLNGGYTEAFF
>TRBJ1-6|.|TRBV6-6
CASSPGQGGSPLHF
>TRBJ2-3|.|TRBV7-2
CASRRLAGGPDTQYF
>TRBJ2-3|.|TRBV7-6
CASSLGRGTDTQYF
>TRBJ2-7|.|TRBV5-1
CASTFGGVEQYF
>TRBJ2-1|.|TRBV7-3
CASSTFPGYNEQFF
>TRBJ2-7|.|TRBV12-3/TRBV12-4
CASGRSFARYEQYF
>TRBJ1-1|.|TRBV29-1
CSVAPSGGSNTEAFF
>TRBJ2-4|.|TRBV6-1
CASSATSGANYEQYF
>TRBJ2-7|.|TRBV7-9
CASSLFGGTYEQYF
>TRBJ1-1|.|TRBV7-9
CASSLSPENTEAFF
>TRBJ1-1|.|TRBV27
CASSSSPTEAFF
>TRBJ1-6|.|TRBV6-5
CASSREQGDSPLHF
>TRBJ2-3|.|TRBV6-1
CASSELGGDRDTQYF
>TRBJ2-7|.|TRBV20-1
CSARDPGQGADYEQYF
>TRBJ2-7|.|TRBV28
CASSHPGTGIHEQYF